This T cell receptor (beta chain) was sequenced in a study of blood T cell repertoires in COVID-19. In the study overall: The cDNA or gDNA used as material had been derived from T cells, B-cell-depleted T cells, or PBMCs.

Allocation to cohorts depended on clinical history reported by the participants. Each recovered donor of Cohort 3 presented with two negative PCRs, clearance, or symptom resolution. Method: immunoSEQ multiplex PCR; TCRdb's copy keeps in-frame clones and lacks some. This table has roughly 450,000 clones, 90% appearing once. This TCR derives from a man aged 18 to 35 who had recovered from COVID-19. The sequencing sample was made of PBMCs or T cells enriched from blood (not recorded which).

DNA of the CDR3: TGTGCCAGCAGGGGGAATTCACCCCTCCACTTT. The encoded protein is CASRGNSPLHF. V and J are TRBV18 and TRBJ1-6; D perhaps matches TRBD1 (6 bases). The CDR3 runs to 11 residues. The V end was cut by 8 bases, the J end by 7 bases, with 6 bases between. Germline V gives CDR1 KGHSH, CDR2 LQKENI.